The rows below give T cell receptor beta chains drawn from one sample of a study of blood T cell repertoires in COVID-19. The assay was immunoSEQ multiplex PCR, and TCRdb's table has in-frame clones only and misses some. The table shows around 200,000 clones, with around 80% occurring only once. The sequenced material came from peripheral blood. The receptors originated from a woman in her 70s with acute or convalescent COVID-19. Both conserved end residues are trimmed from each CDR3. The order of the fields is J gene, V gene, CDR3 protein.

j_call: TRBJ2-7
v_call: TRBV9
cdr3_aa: ASSVGTGEGYEQY

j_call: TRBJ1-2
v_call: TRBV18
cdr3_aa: ASSPLPGQPYGYT

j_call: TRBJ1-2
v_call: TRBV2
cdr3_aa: ASSEAQQGQGYGYT

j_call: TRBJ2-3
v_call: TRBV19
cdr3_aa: ASSIDHGAGRVNTQY

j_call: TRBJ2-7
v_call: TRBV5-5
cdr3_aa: ASSPLDSYEQY

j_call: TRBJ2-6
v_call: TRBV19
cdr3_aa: ASSPRGGSGANVLT

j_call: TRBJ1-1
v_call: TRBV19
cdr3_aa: ASSTLTGGAGTEAF

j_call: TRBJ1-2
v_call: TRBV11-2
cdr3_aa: ASSLVVALDGYT

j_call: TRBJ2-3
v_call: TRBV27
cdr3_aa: ASSSSVVAGVVDTQY

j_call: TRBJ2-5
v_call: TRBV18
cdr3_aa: ASSPTVRETQY

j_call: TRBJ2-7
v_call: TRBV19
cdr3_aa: ASSRSQVSPAYEQY

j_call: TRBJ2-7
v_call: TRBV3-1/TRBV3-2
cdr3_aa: ASSSRDRGYDEQY

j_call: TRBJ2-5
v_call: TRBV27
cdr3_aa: ASRQGVEETQY

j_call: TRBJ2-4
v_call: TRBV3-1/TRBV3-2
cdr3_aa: ASSQDTASGRAGVVIQY

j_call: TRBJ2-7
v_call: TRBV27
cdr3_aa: ASSPGLAGVGEQY

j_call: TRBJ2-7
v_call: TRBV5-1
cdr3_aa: ASRLGRDEQY

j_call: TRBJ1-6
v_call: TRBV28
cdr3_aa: ASSFNRASSPLH

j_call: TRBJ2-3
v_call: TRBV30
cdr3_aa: AWTGTGEQREGTDTQY

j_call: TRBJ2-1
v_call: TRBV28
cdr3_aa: ASSPARRAGANNEQF

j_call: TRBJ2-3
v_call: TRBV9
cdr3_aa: ASSVIAGGGTDTQY

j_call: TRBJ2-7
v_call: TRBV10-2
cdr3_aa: ASSLTRGSGSFEAYEQY

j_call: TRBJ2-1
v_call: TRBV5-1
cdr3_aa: ASSLDSGGPYNEQF

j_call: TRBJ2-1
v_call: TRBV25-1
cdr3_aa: ASSDLRLAGGRIEQF

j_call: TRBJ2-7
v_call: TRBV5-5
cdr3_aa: ASSISYEQY

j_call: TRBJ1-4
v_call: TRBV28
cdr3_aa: ASSLLTPSTNEKLF

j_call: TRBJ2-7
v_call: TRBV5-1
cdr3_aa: ASSYDRASYEQY

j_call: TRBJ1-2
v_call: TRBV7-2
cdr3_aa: ASSFMTGGDYGYT

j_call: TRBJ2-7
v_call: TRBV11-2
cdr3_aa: TSSLTLAGAYEQY

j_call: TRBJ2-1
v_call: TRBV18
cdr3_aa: ASSRQGLDEQF

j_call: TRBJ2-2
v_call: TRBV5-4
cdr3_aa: ASLNGRAGELF

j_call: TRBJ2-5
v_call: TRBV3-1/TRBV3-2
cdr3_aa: ASSPQGTPETQY

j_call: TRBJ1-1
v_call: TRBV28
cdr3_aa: ASSSPNDRGRGNTEAF

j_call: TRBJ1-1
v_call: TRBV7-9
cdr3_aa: ASSSRGSRGSAEAF

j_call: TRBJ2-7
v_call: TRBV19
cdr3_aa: ASSAGLGSYEQY

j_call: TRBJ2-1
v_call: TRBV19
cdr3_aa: ASSQQGTSGNEQF

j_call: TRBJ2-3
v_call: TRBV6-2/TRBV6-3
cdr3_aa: ASSQSDTQY

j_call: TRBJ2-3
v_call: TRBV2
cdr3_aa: ASSESWRVSGSTDTQY

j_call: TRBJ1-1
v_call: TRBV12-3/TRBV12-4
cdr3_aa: ASSYTGVTEAF

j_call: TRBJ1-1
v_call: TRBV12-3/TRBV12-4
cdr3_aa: ASSFTRDSEAF

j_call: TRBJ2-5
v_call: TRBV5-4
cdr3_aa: ASSLQGQETQY

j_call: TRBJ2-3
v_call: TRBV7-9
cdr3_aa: ASSPSGTRGSTDTQY

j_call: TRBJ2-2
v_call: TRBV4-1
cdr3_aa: ASSHEGVGELF

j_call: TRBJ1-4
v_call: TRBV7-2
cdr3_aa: ASSWTMAGELF

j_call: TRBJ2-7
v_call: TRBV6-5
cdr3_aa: ASSYSNAGDGYEQY

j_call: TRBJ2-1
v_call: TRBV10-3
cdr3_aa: AISASSNEQF

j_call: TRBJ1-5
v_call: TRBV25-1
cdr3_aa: ASSEDRASNQPQH

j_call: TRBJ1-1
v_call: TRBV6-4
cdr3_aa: ATRLAGGAGNTEAF

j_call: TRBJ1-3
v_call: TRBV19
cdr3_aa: ASSIGTDGNTIY

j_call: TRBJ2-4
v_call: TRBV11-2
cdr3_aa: ASSPRTIQNIQY

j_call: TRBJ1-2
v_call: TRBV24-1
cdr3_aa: ATSAERYGYT